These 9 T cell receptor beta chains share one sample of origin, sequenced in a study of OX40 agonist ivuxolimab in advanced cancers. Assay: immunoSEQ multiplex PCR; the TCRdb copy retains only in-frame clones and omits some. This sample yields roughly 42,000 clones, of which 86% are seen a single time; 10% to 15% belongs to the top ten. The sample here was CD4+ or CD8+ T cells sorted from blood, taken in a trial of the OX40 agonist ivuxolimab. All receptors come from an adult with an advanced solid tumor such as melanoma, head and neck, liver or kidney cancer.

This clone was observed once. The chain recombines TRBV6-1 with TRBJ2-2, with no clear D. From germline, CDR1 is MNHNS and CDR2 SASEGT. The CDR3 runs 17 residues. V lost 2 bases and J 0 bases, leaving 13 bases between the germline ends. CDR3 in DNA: TGTGCCAGCAGTGAAACCCGACTTACCGCGAACACCGGGGAGCTGTTTTTT. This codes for CASSETRLTANTGELFF.

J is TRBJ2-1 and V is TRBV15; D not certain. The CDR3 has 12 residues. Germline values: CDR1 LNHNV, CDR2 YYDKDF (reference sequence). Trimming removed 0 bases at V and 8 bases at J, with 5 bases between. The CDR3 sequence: CATSRDFHEQFF. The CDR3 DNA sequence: TGTGCCACCAGCAGAGATTTCCATGAGCAGTTCTTC.

The CDR3 is CASRRTLGSTGELFF. The DNA of the CDR3 is TGCGCCAGCAGGCGAACTCTAGGATCCACCGGGGAGCTGTTTTTT. The chain combines TRBV4-1 with TRBJ2-2; no definite D call. V shed 6 bases and J shed 4 bases, with 15 bases lying between them. The germline V gene has CDR1 MGHRA and CDR2 YSYEKL. CDR3 length: 15 amino acids.

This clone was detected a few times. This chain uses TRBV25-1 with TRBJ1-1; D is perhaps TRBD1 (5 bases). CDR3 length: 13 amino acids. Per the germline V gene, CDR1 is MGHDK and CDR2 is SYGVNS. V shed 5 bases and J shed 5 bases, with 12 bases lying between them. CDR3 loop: CASSIRGLTEAFF. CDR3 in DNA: TGTGCCAGCAGTATAAGGGGTTTGACTGAAGCTTTCTTT.

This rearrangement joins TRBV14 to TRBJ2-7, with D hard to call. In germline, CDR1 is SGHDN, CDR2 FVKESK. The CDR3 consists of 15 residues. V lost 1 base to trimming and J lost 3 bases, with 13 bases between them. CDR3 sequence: CASSQVGGRYYEQYF. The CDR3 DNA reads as TGTGCCAGCAGCCAAGTCGGCGGCAGGTACTACGAGCAGTACTTC.

As DNA, the CDR3 is TGTGCCACCGGGGGACAAGGATTCCAAGAGACCCAGTACTTC. Amino acids: CATGGQGFQETQYF. The chain joins TRBV15 to TRBJ2-5, with a possible D match to TRBD1 (6 bases). The length of the CDR3 is 14 residues. The germline gives CDR1 LNHNV, CDR2 YYDKDF (reference sequence). V was cut by 8 bases and J by 1 base, with 14 bases left in between.

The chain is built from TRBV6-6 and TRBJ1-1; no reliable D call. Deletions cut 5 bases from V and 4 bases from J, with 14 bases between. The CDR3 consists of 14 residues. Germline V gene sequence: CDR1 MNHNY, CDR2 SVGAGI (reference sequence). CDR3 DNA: TGTGCCAGCAGTCTGACTGGGGATTCCACTGAAGCTTTCTTT. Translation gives CASSLTGDSTEAFF.

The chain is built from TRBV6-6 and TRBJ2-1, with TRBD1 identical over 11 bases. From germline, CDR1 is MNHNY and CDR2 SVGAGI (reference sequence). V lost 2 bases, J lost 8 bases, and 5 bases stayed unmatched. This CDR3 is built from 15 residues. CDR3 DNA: TGTGCCAGCAGTTACCTGGGACAGGGGGTCGATGAGCAGTTCTTC. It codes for CASSYLGQGVDEQFF.

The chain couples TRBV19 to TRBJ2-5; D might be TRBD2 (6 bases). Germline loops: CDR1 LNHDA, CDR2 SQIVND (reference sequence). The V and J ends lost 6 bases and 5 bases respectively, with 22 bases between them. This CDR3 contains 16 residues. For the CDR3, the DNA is TGTGCCAGTAGACCCCATCCGGGACTCCCCGACGAGACCCAGTACTTC. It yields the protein CASRPHPGLPDETQYF. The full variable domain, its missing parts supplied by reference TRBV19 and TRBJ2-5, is DGGITQSPKYLFRKEGQNVTLSCEQNLNHDAMYWYRQDPGQGLRLIYYSQIVNDFQKGDIAEGYSVSREKKESFPLTVTSAQKNPTAFYLCASRPHPGLPDETQYFGPGTRLLVL.